This TCR beta chain was identified in a study of T cells in Graves' hyperthyroidism and ophthalmopathy (dated by TCRdb to between 2019 and 2020). Notes on the research overall: Peripheral blood samples were taken at initial diagnosis, before any treatment was given. To identify TCR V-J signatures that set the groups apart, the researchers used a discovery cohort of 100 patients, made up of roughly 45 with Graves' ophthalmopathy and about 60 with stable Graves' hyperthyroidism. An independent validation cohort of around 19 hyperthyroidism patients and more than 15 patients who later progressed to ophthalmopathy tested prospective prediction of ophthalmopathy. In several Graves' hyperthyroidism patients, the study also compared T-cell repertoires from thyroid tissue with T-cell repertoires from blood. Once sampling was done, hyperthyroidism patients were given methimazole at a starting dose of 30 mg daily, whereas ophthalmopathy patients were given high-dose intravenous methylprednisolone. The paper reports TCR Vbeta CDR3 sequencing of 130 to 150 peripheral blood samples: 40 to 45 ophthalmopathy, approximately 74 hyperthyroidism and around 17 progressor patients. The 95 to 100 discovery patients were randomly divided into training and test sets at a 7:3 ratio. Paper-wide results and their limitations: No statistical method was used to fix the sample size in advance, and group allocation was not hidden from the investigators. Most expanded thyroid clonotypes (frequency above 0.001) were also detected in blood, suggesting blood repertoires may reflect thyroid immune responses. A model built on a 13 V-J signature distinguished ophthalmopathy from stable hyperthyroidism, reaching 85% to 90% sensitivity and around 81% specificity in cross-validation and 80%/75% in testing. During validation, the model predicted progression to ophthalmopathy a median of approximately 7 months ahead of onset, with almost 71% sensitivity and 72.22% specificity.

The TCR beta CDR3 regions were amplified from the RNA transcripts. A first-round RT-PCR of the TCR CDR3 used the HTBI primer set with the Qiagen OneStep RT-PCR kit. A second multiplex PCR round built the libraries, followed by size selection and purification. Sequencing of the libraries was done on an Illumina HiSeq2000 using paired-end 100 bp reads. On the authors' methods: Raw data were processed with SOAPnuke, discarding reads with adapters, uncalled bases, mean Phred below 15, or no exact constant-primer or identifier match. High-quality paired reads were merged using COPE v1.2.5, and each unique nucleotide sequence was defined as a clonotype. MiTCR v1.1 was used to align the clonotypes against IMGT TRBV, TRBD and TRBJ reference segments. Analysis was restricted to V-J combinations with a frequency above 0.0001, which covered roughly 99% of repertoires. The TCS score was defined as the ratio of F50 (clonal expansion) to E x V (chaos), calculated using BLOSUM62-based TCRdist between CDR3 peptides within each V-J. Welch's t-statistics and random forest reduced fewer than 550 V-J features to 13, which were used in a naive Bayes classifier (R e1071). Thyroid-blood repertoire similarity was quantified with the Morisita-Horn index. Using fastp at Q25 and MiXCR, TCRdb reprocessed the public reads and kept productive beta chains. Every entry covers one CDR3 protein and lists the most common genes and DNA from its rows. The V and J calls shown here were made by TCRdb, not taken from the authors' results. Here the sample has about 840,000 distinct CDR3 sequences; over 35% occur a single time. Approximately 8.7% of the sample goes to the ten largest clones.

A patient counted as having stable Graves' hyperthyroidism if no progression to ophthalmopathy occurred over 18 months of follow-up. The hyperthyroidism patients were between 18 and 65 years old and newly diagnosed, with a disease duration of less than 2 months. Exclusion was applied to patients with uncontrolled infections, other autoimmune diseases, pregnancy or lactation. Clinical symptoms, serum thyroxine and TRAb, thyroid ultrasound, and orbital computed tomography formed the basis for the diagnoses. PBMCs were isolated from around 10 ml of fresh peripheral blood by Ficoll-Paque density gradient centrifugation. Trizol reagent was used to extract total RNA, and RNA quality was then checked on an Agilent 2100 Bioanalyzer. Regarding this clonotype: No antigen is known for it. The sample holds no much larger clone one base away, and base qualities are not on file.

The germline V gene sets CDR1 to SNHLY and CDR2 to FYNNEI. Reading from cysteine to phenylalanine, the CDR3 counts 13 amino acids. Solely the CDR3 DNA is kept, with 39 bases framed from the first base. Cut back by 7 bases and 11 bases, the V and J ends lie 20 bases apart. This clonotype originated in a man between 18 and 29 years old with Graves' hyperthyroidism. Sequences were obtained from blood. Recombination linked TRBV2 to TRBJ1-1; 5 matching bases give a weak D call of TRBD1. The DNA is TGTGCCAGCATGGGGGTTCAGGGTCTTTGGGCTTTCTTT. Its protein reads: CASMGVQGLWAFF.